Given below is one TCR beta chain in context. Repertoires were generated with immunoSEQ multiplex PCR, while TCRdb's copy carries only in-frame clones and drops some. The sample has about 710,000 clones, just under 75% seen once; the top ten hold more than 1.5%. The data stem from a study of shared clonotypes between healthy human individuals. The CDR3 sequence is 17 residues long. Germline V lookup: CDR1 SGHVS, CDR2 FQNEAQ. Trimming cost V 5 bases and J 4 bases; bases outside gene matches: 10. The gene calls are TRBV7-8 and TRBJ1-4, with 10 bases lining up with TRBD1. This receptor was taken from a woman aged 25 to 39 in good health. The sample taken for sequencing was memory CD4+ T cells sorted from blood. Subset denoted: CD45RA-negative fraction. The CDR3 here is CASSGRDRGVVNEKLFF. In DNA form, the CDR3 reads TGTGCCAGCAGCGGCCGGGACAGGGGTGTAGTTAATGAAAAACTGTTTTTT.